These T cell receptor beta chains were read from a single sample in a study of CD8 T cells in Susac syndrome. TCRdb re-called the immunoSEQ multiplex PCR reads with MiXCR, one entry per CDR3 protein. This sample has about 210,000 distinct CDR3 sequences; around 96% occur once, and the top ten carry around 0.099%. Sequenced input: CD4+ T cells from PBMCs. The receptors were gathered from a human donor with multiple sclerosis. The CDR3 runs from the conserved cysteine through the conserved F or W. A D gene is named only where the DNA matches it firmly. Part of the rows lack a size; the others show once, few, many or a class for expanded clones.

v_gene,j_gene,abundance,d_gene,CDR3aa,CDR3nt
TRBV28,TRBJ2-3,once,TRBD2,CASSSYSGSTDTQYF,TGTGCCAGCAGTTCCTATAGCGGGAGCACAGATACGCAGTATTTT
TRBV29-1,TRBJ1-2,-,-,CSVARVNYGYTF,TGCAGCGTTGCAAGGGTTAACTATGGCTACACCTTC
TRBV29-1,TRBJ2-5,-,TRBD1,CSVEADRGRETQYF,TGCAGCGTTGAGGCGGACAGGGGGCGAGAGACCCAGTACTTC
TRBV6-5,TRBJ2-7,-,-,CASRRGRGYEQYF,TGTGCCAGCAGAAGGGGACGCGGCTACGAGCAGTACTTC
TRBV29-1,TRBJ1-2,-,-,CSAIDGLTLGYTF,TGCAGCGCTATTGACGGACTAACGCTTGGCTACACCTTC
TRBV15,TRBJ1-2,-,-,CATSSSQSYGYTF,TGTGCCACCAGCAGTAGTCAGTCCTATGGCTACACCTTC
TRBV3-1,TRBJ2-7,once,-,CASSLSDGRYEQYF,TGTGCCAGCAGCCTCTCTGACGGACGCTACGAGCAGTACTTC
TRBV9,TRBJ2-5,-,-,CASSAGDNQETQYF,TGTGCCAGCAGCGCGGGGGATAACCAAGAGACCCAGTACTTC
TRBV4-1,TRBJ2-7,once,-,CASSQGPGAGTEQYF,TGCGCCAGCAGCCAAGGACCCGGAGCAGGGACCGAGCAGTACTTC
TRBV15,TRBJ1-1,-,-,CATSRDTEAFF,TGTGCCACCAGCAGAGACACTGAAGCTTTCTTT
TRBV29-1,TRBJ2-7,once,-,CSVRPAAYEQYF,TGCAGCGTTCGACCCGCGGCCTACGAGCAGTACTTC
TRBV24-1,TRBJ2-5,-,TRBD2,CATSTGGSETQYF,TGTGCCACCTCCACGGGCGGGAGTGAGACCCAGTACTTC
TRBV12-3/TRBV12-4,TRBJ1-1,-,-,CASSFNSWTEAFF,TGTGCCAGCAGTTTCAACAGTTGGACTGAAGCTTTCTTT
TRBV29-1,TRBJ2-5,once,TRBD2,CSVTSGGETQYF,TGCAGCGTCACTAGCGGGGGAGAGACCCAGTACTTC
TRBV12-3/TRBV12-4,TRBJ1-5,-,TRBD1,CASTGQGVEPQHF,TGTGCCAGCACAGGACAGGGTGTTGAGCCCCAGCATTTT
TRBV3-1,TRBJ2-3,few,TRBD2,CASSQVAGGTDTQYF,TGTGCCAGCAGCCAGGTAGCGGGGGGCACAGATACGCAGTATTTT
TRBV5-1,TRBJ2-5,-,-,CASSPTEVETQYF,TGCGCCAGCAGCCCGACAGAGGTGGAGACCCAGTACTTC
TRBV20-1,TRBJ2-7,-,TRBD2,CSASLADTYEQYF,TGCAGTGCTAGCCTAGCGGACACCTACGAGCAGTACTTC
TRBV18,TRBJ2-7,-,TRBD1,CASSPTGQGTYEQYF,TGTGCCAGCTCACCAACGGGACAGGGGACCTACGAGCAGTACTTC
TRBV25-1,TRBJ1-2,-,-,CASSESGFGYTF,TGTGCCAGCAGTGAATCGGGGTTTGGCTACACCTTC
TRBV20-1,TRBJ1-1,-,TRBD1,CSARVPTGRAEAFF,TGCAGTGCTAGAGTACCGACAGGGAGGGCTGAAGCTTTCTTT
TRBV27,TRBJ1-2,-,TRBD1,CASSLTGTNYGYTF,TGTGCCAGCAGTTTGACAGGGACTAACTATGGCTACACCTTC
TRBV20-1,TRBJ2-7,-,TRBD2,CSASKGASGIPYEQYF,TGCAGTGCTAGTAAGGGGGCTAGCGGGATCCCTTACGAGCAGTACTTC
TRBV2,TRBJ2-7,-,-,CASSSWSGLDEQYF,TGTGCCAGCAGTTCTTGGTCAGGGTTGGACGAGCAGTACTTC
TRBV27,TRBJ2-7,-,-,CASSFNPSYEQYF,TGTGCCAGCAGTTTTAATCCATCCTACGAGCAGTACTTC
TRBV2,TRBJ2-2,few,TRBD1,CASRRQGAGELFF,TGTGCCAGCAGGAGACAGGGGGCCGGGGAGCTGTTTTTT
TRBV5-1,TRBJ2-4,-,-,CASSLSLTKNIQYF,TGCGCCAGCAGCTTGAGCCTAACCAAAAACATTCAGTACTTC
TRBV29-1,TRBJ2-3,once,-,CSGRYTDTQYF,TGCAGCGGACGATACACAGATACGCAGTATTTT
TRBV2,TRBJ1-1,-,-,CASSEYNSEAFF,TGTGCCAGCAGTGAATATAACAGTGAAGCTTTCTTT
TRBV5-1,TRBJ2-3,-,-,CASRRTTGNHADTQYF,TGCGCCAGCAGGCGTACAACGGGGAACCACGCAGATACGCAGTATTTT
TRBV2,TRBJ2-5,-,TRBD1,CASKLGQGEETQYF,TGTGCCAGCAAATTGGGACAGGGGGAAGAGACCCAGTACTTC
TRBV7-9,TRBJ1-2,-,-,CASSWATGTSIWGYTF,TGTGCCAGCAGCTGGGCAACCGGGACTTCAATCTGGGGCTACACCTTC
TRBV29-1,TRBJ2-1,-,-,CSVKGQYSYNEQFF,TGCAGCGTTAAAGGACAGTACTCCTACAATGAGCAGTTCTTC
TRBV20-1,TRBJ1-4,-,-,CSAPSEKLFF,TGCAGTGCTCCCAGTGAAAAACTGTTTTTT
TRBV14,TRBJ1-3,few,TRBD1,CASSQGSRNTIYF,TGTGCCAGCTCACAGGGGTCAAGAAACACCATATATTTT
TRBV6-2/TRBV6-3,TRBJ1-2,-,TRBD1,CASSYVGQGFFGYTF,TGTGCCAGCAGTTACGTCGGACAGGGGTTTTTCGGCTACACCTTC
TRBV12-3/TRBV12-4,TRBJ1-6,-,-,CASSHRMSPLHF,TGTGCCAGCAGTCATCGGATGTCACCCCTCCACTTT
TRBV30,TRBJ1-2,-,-,CACSGTSTF,TGTGCCTGCTCCGGGACCTCCACCTTC
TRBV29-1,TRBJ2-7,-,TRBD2,CSFTSGSSYEQYF,TGCAGCTTTACTAGCGGGAGCTCCTACGAGCAGTACTTC
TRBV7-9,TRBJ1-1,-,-,CASSYQGGRDTEAFF,TGTGCCAGCAGCTACCAGGGAGGGAGGGACACTGAAGCTTTCTTT
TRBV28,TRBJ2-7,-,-,CASSLPQGITYEQYF,TGTGCCAGCAGTTTACCCCAGGGGATCACCTACGAGCAGTACTTC
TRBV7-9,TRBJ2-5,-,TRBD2,CASSLGQLAVQETQYF,TGTGCCAGCAGCTTGGGGCAACTAGCGGTGCAAGAGACCCAGTACTTC
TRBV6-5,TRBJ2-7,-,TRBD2,CASRSSGAGSYEQYF,TGTGCCAGCAGATCTAGCGGGGCGGGCTCCTACGAGCAGTACTTC
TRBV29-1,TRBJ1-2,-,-,CSVRRGDGYTF,TGCAGCGTTCGTCGGGGTGATGGCTACACCTTC
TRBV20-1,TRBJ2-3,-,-,CSAPPVAFTDTQYF,TGCAGTGCTCCACCGGTAGCATTCACAGATACGCAGTATTTT
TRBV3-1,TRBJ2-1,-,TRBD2,CASSQDPLAVYNEQFF,TGTGCCAGCAGCCAAGATCCACTAGCGGTCTACAATGAGCAGTTCTTC
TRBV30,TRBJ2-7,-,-,CAWSSGSYEQYF,TGTGCCTGGAGTAGTGGCAGCTACGAGCAGTACTTC
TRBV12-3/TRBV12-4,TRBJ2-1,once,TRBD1,CASSLGTGAYNEQFF,TGTGCCAGCAGCCTCGGGACAGGCGCCTACAATGAGCAGTTCTTC
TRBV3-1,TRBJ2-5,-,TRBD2,CASSQVRGLAGETQYF,TGTGCCAGCAGCCAAGTTAGGGGACTAGCGGGAGAGACCCAGTACTTC
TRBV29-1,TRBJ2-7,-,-,CSVDPPEEQYF,TGCAGCGTTGACCCCCCGGAAGAGCAGTACTTC
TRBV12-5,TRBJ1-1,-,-,CASGPRLNTEAFF,TGTGCTAGTGGTCCGAGGCTGAACACTGAAGCTTTCTTT
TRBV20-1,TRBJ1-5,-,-,CSASPLLIGGQPQHF,TGCAGTGCTAGCCCTCTCCTCATAGGGGGTCAGCCCCAGCATTTT
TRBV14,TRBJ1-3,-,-,CASSQLGNTIYF,TGTGCCAGCAGCCAGCTGGGGAACACCATATATTTT
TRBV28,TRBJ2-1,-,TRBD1,CASRSGGTGDNEQFF,TGTGCCAGCAGGTCAGGTGGGACAGGGGACAATGAGCAGTTCTTC
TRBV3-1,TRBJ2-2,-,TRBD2,CASSQHSSGNLNTGELFF,TGTGCCAGCAGCCAACACTCGAGCGGGAACCTGAACACCGGGGAGCTGTTTTTT